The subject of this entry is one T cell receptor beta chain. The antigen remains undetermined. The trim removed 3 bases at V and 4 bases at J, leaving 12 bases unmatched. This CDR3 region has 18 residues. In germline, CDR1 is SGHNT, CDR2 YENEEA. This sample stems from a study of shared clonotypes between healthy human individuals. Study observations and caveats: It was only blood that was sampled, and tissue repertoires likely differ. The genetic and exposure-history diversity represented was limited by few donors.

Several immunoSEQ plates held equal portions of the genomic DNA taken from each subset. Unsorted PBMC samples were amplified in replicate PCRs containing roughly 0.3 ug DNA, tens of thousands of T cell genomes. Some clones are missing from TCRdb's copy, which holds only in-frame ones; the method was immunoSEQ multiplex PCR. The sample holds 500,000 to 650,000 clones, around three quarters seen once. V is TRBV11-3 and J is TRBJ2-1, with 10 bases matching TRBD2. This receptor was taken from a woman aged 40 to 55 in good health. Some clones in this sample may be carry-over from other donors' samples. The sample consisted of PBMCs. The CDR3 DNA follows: TGTGCCAGCAGCTTCAGGGGAGCGGGAGGGCCGGGATACAATGAGCAGTTCTTC. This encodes CASSFRGAGGPGYNEQFF. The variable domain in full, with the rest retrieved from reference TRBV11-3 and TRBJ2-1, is EAGVVQSPRYKIIEKKQPVAFWCNPISGHNTLYWYLQNLGQGPELLIRYENEEAVDDSQLPKDRFSAERLKGVDSTLKIQPAELGDSAVYLCASSFRGAGGPGYNEQFFGPGTRLTVL.